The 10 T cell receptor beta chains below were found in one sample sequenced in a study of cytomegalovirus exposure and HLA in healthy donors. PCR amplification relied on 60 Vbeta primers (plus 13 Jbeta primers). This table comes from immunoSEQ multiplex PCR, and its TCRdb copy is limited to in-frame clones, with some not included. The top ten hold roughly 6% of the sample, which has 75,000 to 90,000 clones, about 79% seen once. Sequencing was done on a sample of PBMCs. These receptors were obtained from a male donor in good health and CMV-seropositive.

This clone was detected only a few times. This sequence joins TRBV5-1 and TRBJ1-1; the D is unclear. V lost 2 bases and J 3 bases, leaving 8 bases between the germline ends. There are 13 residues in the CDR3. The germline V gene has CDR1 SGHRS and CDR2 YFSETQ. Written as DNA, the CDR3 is TGCGCCAGCAGCTTTAACGGGGACACTGAAGCTTTCTTT. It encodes CASSFNGDTEAFF.

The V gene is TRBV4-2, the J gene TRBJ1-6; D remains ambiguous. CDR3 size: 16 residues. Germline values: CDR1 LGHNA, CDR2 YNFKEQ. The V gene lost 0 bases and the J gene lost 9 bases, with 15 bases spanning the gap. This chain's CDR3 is CASSQEWRLSGSPLHF. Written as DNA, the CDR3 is TGTGCCAGCAGCCAAGAATGGAGGCTCTCCGGTTCACCCCTCCACTTT.

The CDR3 region has the DNA TGTGCCAGCAGCTCGGGACGGACAGGCGAAAAACTGTTTTTT. Amino acid sequence: CASSSGRTGEKLFF. The V gene is TRBV5-6, the J gene TRBJ1-4; 7 positions match TRBD1. CDR3 length: 14 amino acids. CDR1 is SGHDT, CDR2 YYEEEE, per germline. J was trimmed by 8 bases and V by 3 bases; bases with no gene match: 7.

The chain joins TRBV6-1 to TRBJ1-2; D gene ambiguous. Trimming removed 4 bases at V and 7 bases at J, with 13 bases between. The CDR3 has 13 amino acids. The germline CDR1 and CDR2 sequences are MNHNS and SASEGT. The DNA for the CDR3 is TGTGCCAGCAGTGTGGGGAGCGTAGGTGGCTACACCTTC. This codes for CASSVGSVGGYTF.

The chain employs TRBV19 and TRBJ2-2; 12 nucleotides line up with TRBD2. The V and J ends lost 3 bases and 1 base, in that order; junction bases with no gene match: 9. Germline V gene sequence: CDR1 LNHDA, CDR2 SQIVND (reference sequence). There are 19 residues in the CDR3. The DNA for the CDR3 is TGTGCCAGTAGTATCAGGGTCCCTAGCGGGAGGGTGAACACCGGGGAGCTGTTTTTT. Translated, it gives CASSIRVPSGRVNTGELFF.

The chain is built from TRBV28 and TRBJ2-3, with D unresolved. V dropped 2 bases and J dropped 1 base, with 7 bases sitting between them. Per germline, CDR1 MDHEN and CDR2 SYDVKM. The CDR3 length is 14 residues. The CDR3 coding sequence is TGTGCCAGCAGTTTAGCGGCAGGCACAGATACGCAGTATTTT. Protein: CASSLAAGTDTQYF.

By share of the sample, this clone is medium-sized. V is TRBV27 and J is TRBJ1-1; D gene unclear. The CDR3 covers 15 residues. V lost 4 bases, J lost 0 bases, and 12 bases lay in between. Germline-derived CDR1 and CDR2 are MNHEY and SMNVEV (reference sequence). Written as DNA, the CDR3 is TGTGCCAGCAGTTCCCCGACATCCATGAACACTGAAGCTTTCTTT. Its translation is CASSSPTSMNTEAFF.

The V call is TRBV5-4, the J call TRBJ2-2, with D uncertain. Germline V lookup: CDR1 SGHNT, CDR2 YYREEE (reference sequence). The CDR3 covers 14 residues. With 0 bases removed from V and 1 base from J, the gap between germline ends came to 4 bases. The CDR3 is CASSLVQNTGELFF. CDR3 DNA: TGTGCCAGCAGCTTGGTTCAGAACACCGGGGAGCTGTTTTTT.

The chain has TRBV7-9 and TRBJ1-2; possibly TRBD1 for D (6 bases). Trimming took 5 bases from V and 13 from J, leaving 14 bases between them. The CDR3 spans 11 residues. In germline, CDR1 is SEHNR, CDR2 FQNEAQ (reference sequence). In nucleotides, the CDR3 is TGTGCCAGCAGCGCCGGACAGAACCGCACCTTC. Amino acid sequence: CASSAGQNRTF. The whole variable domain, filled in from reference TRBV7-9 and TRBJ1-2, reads DTGVSQNPRHKITKRGQNVTFRCDPISEHNRLYWYRQTLGQGPEFLTYFQNEAQLEKSRLLSDRFSAERPKGSFSTLEIQRTEQGDSAMYLCASSAGQNRTFGSGTRLTVV.

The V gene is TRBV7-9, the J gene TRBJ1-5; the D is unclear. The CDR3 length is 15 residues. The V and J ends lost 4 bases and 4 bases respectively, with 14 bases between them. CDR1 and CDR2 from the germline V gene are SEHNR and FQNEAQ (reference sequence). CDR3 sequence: CASSSGLQLNQPQHF. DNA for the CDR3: TGTGCCAGCAGCTCAGGACTCCAACTTAATCAGCCCCAGCATTTT.